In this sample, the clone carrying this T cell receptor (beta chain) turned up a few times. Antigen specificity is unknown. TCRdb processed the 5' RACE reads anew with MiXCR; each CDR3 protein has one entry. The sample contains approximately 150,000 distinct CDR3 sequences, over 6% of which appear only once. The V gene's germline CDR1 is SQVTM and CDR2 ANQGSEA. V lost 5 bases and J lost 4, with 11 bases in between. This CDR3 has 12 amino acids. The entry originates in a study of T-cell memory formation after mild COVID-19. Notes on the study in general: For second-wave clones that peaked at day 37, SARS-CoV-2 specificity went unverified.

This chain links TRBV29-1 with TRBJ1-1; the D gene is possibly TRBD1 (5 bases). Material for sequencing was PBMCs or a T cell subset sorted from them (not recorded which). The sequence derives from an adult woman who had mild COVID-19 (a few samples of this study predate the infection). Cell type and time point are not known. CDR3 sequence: CSVHGGSTEAFF. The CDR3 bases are TGCAGCGTTCACGGGGGGTCCACTGAAGCTTTCTTT.